Below are 6 T cell receptor beta chains sequenced from a single sample in a study of T cells after posttransplantation cyclophosphamide. Cyclophosphamide on days +3 and +4 followed busulfan-fludarabine conditioning and a marrow graft. The table came from immunoSEQ multiplex PCR; TCRdb's copy has only in-frame clones and leaves some out. The sample lists some 5,700 clones, about 2% occurring once. The specimen comprised PBMCs, sampled about 230 days after a stem cell transplant with posttransplant cyclophosphamide. The source of these receptors is a young adult male patient who received an allogeneic stem cell transplant from a related donor, was CMV-positive, and had no GVHD. Some T cells may be provided by the graft donor.

The table lists this clone with a few counts. The chain uses TRBV4-1 and TRBJ2-1, with 15 bases lining up with TRBD2. The CDR3 loop spans 16 amino acids. Trimming at V came to 4 bases and at J to 6 bases, leaving 4 bases not matched to a gene. Germline V gene lookup returns CDR1 MGHRA and CDR2 YSYEKL. CDR3: CASSRWTSGGVNEQFF. Here the CDR3 DNA reads TGCGCCAGCAGCCGATGGACTAGCGGGGGGGTCAATGAGCAGTTCTTC.

This clone was seen more than once but under ten times. CDR3 residues: CASSLSLLQGRTGELFF. In DNA, the CDR3 is TGTGCCAGCAGCTTAAGCCTCTTACAGGGTCGAACCGGGGAGCTGTTTTTT. V gene TRBV7-3 combines with J gene TRBJ2-2; TRBD1 is a possible D gene (6 bases). Germline V lookup: CDR1 SGHTA, CDR2 FQGTGA. Trimming removed 1 base at V and 5 bases at J, with 17 bases between. This CDR3 is built from 17 residues. Drawing the rest from reference TRBV7-3 and TRBJ2-2, the complete variable domain is GAGVSQTPSNKVTEKGKYVELRCDPISGHTALYWYRQSLGQGPEFLIYFQGTGAADDSGLPNDRFFAVRPEGSVSTLKIQRTERGDSAVYLCASSLSLLQGRTGELFFGEGSRLTVL.

The chain is built from TRBV18 and TRBJ2-5, with 8 nucleotides matching TRBD2. Germline V lookup: CDR1 KGHSH, CDR2 LQKENI. V lost 0 bases and J lost 1; bases outside the gene matches: 4. This CDR3 has 16 amino acids. The CDR3 nucleotides are TGTGCCAGCTCACCACCGGGAGCGGGGGCCCAAGAGACCCAGTACTTC. This sequence encodes CASSPPGAGAQETQYF.

This clone was picked up a small number of times. The CDR3 DNA follows: TGTGCCAGCAGCCCAAGTAACCAGCGGGAGGGCTCTACGCAGTACTTC. Translated: CASSPSNQREGSTQYF. The chain carries TRBV4-2 and TRBJ2-7, with 10 bases fitting TRBD2. From germline, CDR1 is LGHNA and CDR2 YNFKEQ. The CDR3 runs 16 residues. The V gene end was trimmed by 4 bases and the J gene end by 9 bases; junction bases not matched to a gene: 15.

In its sample, this clone was seen a few times. The gene calls are TRBV27 and TRBJ1-2; no firm D call. The CDR3 has 15 residues. The germline CDR1 and CDR2 sequences are MNHEY and SMNVEV (reference sequence). Trimming stripped 1 base from V and 0 bases from J, with 9 bases between. The CDR3 is CASSLFSSANYGYTF. In DNA, the CDR3 is TGTGCCAGCAGTTTATTTTCGTCGGCTAACTATGGCTACACCTTC.

The J gene is TRBJ2-7, the V gene TRBV7-2; D call uncertain. The CDR3 extends over 13 amino acids. Trimming cost V 5 bases and J 3 bases, with 11 bases left between them. The germline V gene encodes CDR1 SGHTA and CDR2 FQGNSA. The CDR3 loop reads CASSSLRGYEQYF. The CDR3 nucleotides are TGTGCCAGCAGCAGTTTACGCGGCTACGAGCAGTACTTC.